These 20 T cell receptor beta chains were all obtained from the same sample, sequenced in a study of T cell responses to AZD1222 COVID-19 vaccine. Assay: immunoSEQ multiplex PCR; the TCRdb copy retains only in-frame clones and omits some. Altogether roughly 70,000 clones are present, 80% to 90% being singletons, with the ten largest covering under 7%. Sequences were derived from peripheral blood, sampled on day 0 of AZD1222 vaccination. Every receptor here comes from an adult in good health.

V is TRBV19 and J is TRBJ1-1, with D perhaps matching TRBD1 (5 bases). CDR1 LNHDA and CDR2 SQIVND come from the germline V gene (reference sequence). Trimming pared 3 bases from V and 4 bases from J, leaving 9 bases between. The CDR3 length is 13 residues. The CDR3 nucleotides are TGTGCCAGTAGTATCGGGGGGTTCACTGAAGCTTTCTTT. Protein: CASSIGGFTEAFF.

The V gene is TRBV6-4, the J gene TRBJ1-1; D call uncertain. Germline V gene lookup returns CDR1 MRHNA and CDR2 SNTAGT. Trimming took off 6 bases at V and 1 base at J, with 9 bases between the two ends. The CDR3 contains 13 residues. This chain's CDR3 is CASRQGWNTEAFF. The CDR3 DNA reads TGTGCCAGCAGACAAGGGTGGAACACTGAAGCTTTCTTT.

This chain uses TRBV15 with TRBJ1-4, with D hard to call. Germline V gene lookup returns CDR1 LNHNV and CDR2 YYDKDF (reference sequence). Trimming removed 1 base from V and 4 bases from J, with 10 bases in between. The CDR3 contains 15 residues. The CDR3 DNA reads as TGTGCCACCAGCAGAGTTCCGGGTTTTAATGAAAAACTGTTTTTT. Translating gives CATSRVPGFNEKLFF.

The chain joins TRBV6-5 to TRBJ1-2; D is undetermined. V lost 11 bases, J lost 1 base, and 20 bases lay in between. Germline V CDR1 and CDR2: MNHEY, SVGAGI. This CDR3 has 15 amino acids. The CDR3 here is CAAKGGTFFNYGYTF. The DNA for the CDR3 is TGTGCCGCCAAGGGAGGAACTTTCTTTAACTATGGCTACACCTTC.

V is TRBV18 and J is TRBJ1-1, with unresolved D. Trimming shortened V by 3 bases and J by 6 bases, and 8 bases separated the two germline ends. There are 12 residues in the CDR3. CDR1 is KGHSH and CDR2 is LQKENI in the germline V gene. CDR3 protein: CASSPQISEAFF. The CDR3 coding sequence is TGTGCCAGCTCACCTCAGATCTCTGAAGCTTTCTTT. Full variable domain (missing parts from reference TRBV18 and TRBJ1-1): NAGVMQNPRHLVRRRGQEARLRCSPMKGHSHVYWYRQLPEEGLKFMVYLQKENIIDESGMPKERFSAEFPKEGPSILRIQQVVRGDSAAYFCASSPQISEAFFGQGTRLTVV.

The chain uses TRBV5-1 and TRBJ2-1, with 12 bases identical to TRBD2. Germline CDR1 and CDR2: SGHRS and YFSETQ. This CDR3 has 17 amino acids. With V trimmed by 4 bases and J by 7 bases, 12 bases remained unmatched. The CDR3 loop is CASSPGGTSGRGNEQFF. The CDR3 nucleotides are TGCGCCAGCAGCCCAGGGGGGACTAGCGGGCGAGGTAATGAGCAGTTCTTC.

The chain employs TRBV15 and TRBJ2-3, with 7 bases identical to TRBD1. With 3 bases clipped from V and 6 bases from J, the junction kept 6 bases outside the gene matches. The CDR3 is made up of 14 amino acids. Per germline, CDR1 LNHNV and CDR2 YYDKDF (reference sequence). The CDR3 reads CATSSQTGPDTQYF. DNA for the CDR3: TGTGCCACCAGCAGTCAGACAGGGCCGGATACGCAGTATTTT.

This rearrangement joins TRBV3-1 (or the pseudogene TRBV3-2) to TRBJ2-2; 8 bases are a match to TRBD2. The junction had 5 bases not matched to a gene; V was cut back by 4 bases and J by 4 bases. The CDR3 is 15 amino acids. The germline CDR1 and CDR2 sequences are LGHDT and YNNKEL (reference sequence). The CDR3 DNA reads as TGTGCCAGCAGCCCCCCCCGGGGGGGCACCGGGGAGCTGTTTTTT. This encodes CASSPPRGGTGELFF.

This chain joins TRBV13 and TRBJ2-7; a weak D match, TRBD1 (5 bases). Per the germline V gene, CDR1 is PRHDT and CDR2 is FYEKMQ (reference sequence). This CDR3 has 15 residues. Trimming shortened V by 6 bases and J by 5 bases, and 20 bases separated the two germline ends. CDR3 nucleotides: TGTGCCAGCAGACCTTTACTTGACAGTCGAGACGAGCAGTACTTC. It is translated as CASRPLLDSRDEQYF.

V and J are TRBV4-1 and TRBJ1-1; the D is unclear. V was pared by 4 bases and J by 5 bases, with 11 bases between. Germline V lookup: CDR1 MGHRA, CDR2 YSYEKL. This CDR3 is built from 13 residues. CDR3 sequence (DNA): TGCGCCAGCAGCCGGACCCGGGGTACTGAAGCTTTCTTT. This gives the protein CASSRTRGTEAFF.

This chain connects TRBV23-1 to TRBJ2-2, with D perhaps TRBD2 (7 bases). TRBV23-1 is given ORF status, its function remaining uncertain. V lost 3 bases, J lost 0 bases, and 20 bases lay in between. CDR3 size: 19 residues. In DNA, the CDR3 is TGCGCCAGCAGTCACTCCCCCGGGGCGGGGGCCACGAACACCGGGGAGCTGTTTTTT. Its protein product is CASSHSPGAGATNTGELFF.

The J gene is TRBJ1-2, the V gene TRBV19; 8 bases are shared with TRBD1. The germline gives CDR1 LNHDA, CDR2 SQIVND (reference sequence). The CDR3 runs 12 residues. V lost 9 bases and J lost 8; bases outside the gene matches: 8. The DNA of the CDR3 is TGTGCCAGCGGACAGGGAATAGAGGGCTACACCTTC. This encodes CASGQGIEGYTF.

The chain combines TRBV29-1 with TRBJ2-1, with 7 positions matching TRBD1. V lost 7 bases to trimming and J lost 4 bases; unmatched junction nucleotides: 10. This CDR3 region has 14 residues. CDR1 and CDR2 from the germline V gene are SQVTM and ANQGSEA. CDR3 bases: TGCAGCGCAAGGGTACAGGGGACATACAATGAGCAGTTCTTC. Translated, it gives CSARVQGTYNEQFF.

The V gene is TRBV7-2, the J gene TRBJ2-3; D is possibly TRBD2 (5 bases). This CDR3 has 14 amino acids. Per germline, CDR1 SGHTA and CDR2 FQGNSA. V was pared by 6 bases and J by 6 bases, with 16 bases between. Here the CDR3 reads CASSHPAQRDTQYF. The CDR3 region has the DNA TGTGCCAGCAGTCATCCAGCGCAGCGGGATACGCAGTATTTT.

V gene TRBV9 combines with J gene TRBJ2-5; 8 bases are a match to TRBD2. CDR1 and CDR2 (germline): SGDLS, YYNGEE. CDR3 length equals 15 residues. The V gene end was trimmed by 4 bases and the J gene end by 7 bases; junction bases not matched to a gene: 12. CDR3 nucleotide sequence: TGTGCCAGCAGCCCCGCAATAGCGGGGTTTGGGACCCAGTACTTC. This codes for CASSPAIAGFGTQYF.

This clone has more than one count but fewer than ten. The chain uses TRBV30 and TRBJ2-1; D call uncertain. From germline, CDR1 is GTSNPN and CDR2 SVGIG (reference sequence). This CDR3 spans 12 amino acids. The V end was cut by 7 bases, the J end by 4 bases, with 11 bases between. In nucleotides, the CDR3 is TGTGCCTTCGCCCCTTCGTACAATGAGCAGTTCTTC. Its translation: CAFAPSYNEQFF.

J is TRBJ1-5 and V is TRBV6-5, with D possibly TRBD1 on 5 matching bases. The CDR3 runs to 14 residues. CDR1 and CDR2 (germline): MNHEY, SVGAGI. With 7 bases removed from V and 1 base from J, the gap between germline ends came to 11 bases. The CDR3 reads CASKGSVSNQPQHF. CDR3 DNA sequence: TGTGCCAGCAAGGGGTCGGTGAGCAATCAGCCCCAGCATTTT.

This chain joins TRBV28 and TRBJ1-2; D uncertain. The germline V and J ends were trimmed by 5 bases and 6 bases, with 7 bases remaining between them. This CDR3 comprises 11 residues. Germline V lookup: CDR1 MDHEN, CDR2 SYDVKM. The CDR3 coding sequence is TGTGCCAGCAGTGCGACGGATGGCTACACCTTC. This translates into CASSATDGYTF.

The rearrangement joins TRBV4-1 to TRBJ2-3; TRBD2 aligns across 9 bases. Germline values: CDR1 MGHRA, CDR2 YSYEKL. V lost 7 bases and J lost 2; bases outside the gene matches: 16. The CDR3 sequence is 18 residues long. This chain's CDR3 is CASTALGLAGTLTDTQYF. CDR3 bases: TGCGCCAGCACGGCCCTGGGGCTAGCGGGGACCCTCACAGATACGCAGTATTTT.

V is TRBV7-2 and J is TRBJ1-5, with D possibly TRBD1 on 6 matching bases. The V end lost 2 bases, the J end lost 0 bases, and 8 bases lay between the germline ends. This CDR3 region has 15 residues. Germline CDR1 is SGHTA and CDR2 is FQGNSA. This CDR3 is CASSLRTDSNQPQHF. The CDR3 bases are TGTGCCAGCAGCTTAAGGACAGATAGCAATCAGCCCCAGCATTTT.